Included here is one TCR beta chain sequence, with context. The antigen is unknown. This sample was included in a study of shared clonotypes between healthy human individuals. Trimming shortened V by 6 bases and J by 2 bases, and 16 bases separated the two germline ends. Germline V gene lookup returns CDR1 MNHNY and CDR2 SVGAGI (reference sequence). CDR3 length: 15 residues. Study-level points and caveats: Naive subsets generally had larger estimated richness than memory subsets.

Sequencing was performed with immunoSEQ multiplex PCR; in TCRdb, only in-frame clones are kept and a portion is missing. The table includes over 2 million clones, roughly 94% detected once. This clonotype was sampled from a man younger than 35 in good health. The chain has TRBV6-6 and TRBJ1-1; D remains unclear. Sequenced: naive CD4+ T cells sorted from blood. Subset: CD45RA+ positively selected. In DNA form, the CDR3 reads TGTGCCAGCAGACAAGACATTCTGGGAAACACTGAAGCTTTCTTT. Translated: CASRQDILGNTEAFF.